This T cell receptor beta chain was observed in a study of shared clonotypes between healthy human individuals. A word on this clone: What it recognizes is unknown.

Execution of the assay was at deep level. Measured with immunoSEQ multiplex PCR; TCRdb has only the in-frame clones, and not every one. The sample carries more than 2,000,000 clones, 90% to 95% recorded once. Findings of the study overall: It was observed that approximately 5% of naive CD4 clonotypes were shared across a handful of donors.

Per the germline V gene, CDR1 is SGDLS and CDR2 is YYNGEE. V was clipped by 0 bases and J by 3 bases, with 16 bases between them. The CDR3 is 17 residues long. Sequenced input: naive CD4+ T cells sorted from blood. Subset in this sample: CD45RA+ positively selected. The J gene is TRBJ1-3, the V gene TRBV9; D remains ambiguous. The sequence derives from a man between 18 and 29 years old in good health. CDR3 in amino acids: CASSVGWSLGGGNTIYF. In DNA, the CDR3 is TGTGCCAGCAGCGTAGGATGGTCTCTGGGCGGTGGAAACACCATATATTTT.